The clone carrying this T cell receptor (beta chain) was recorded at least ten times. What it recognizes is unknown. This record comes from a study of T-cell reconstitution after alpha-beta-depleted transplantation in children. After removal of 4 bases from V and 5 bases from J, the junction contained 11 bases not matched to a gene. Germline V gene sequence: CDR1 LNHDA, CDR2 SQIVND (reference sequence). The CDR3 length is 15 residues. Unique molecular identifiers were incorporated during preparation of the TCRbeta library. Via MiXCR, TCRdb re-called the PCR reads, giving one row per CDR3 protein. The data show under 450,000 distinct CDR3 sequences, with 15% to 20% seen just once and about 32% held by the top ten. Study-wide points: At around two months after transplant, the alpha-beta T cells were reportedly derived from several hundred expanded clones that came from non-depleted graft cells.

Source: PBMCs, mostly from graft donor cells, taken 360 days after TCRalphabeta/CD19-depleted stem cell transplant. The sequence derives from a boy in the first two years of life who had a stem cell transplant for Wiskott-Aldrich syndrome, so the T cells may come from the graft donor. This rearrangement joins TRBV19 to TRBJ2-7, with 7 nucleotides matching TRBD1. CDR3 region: CASSTVSKGAHEQYF. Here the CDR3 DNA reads TGTGCCAGTAGTACCGTCTCGAAGGGGGCTCACGAGCAGTACTTC.